The TCR beta chain described here comes from a study of blood T cells in healthy people across ages. This clonotype showed up many times. With a J-beta primer mix and a sample-barcoded 5' primer, a second PCR ran about 7 to 12 cycles. TCRdb passed the 5' RACE reads through MiXCR, listing each CDR3 protein once. The profile shows about 970,000 distinct CDR3 sequences, just over 50% of them singletons. The sample was blood. The sequence was obtained from a woman in her sixties in good health.

CDR3 nucleotides: TGCGCCAGCAGCTTGCATGGGACAGGCAATCAGCCCCAGCATTTT. It specifies CASSLHGTGNQPQHF. The chain carries TRBV5-1 and TRBJ1-5; 7 bases agree with TRBD1. The CDR3 is made up of 15 amino acids. V lost 1 base to trimming and J lost 2 bases; unmatched junction nucleotides: 3. Germline CDR1 is SGHRS and CDR2 is YFSETQ.